The 16 T cell receptor beta chains in this list originate from one sample, sequenced in a study of shared clonotypes between healthy human individuals. Here immunoSEQ multiplex PCR was the method, and the copy in TCRdb shows in-frame clones only, minus some. The sample contains roughly 1 million clones, around 74% of which appear only once. Sequences were obtained from memory CD4+ T cells sorted from blood. Subset reported: CD45RA-negative fraction. These receptors came from a young man in good health.

The J gene is TRBJ2-1, the V gene TRBV2; 13 nucleotides match TRBD2. Germline lookup yields CDR1 SNHLY and CDR2 FYNNEI. This CDR3 contains 15 residues. Unmatched junction bases numbered 5, after V lost 6 bases and J lost 6 bases. CDR3 region: CASRRLAGGPNEQFF. The CDR3 DNA sequence: TGTGCCAGCAGAAGACTAGCGGGAGGTCCCAATGAGCAGTTCTTC. The complete variable domain, with remaining parts taken from reference TRBV2 and TRBJ2-1, reads EPEVTQTPSHQVTQMGQEVILRCVPISNHLYFYWYRQILGQKVEFLVSFYNNEISEKSEIFDDQFSVERPDGSNFTLKIRSTKLEDSAMYFCASRRLAGGPNEQFFGPGTRLTVL.

The chain combines TRBV5-4 with TRBJ1-3; perhaps TRBD1 as D (5 bases). Germline-derived CDR1 and CDR2 are SGHNT and YYREEE (reference sequence). V dropped 4 bases and J dropped 0 bases, with 11 bases sitting between them. This CDR3 has 15 residues. CDR3 loop: CASSAGRGSGNTIYF. CDR3 DNA sequence: TGTGCCAGCAGCGCGGGACGGGGCTCTGGAAACACCATATATTTT.

This chain joins TRBV2 and TRBJ2-7; possibly TRBD1 or TRBD2 for D (6 bases each). Between the trimmed V and J ends, which lost 6 bases and 6 bases, there was a span of 15 bases. Germline CDR1 is SNHLY and CDR2 is FYNNEI. This CDR3 is 13 amino acids long. The CDR3 sequence is CASRGGQKLEQYF. The CDR3, as DNA: TGTGCCAGCAGGGGAGGACAGAAGCTCGAGCAGTACTTC.

In DNA form, the CDR3 reads TGTGCCATCGCTCCGGGGGGGAACACTGAAGCTTTCTTT. Amino acids: CAIAPGGNTEAFF. This chain joins TRBV10-3 and TRBJ1-1; perhaps TRBD1 as D (5 bases). Trimming pared 8 bases from V and 1 base from J, leaving 11 bases between. The CDR3 covers 13 residues. In germline, CDR1 is ENHRY, CDR2 SYGVKD.

This clone was seen many times. The CDR3 nucleotides read TGCGCCAGCAGCTTGCGAGAAACGAACACCGGGGAGCTGTTTTTT. This sequence encodes CASSLRETNTGELFF. The V and J genes are TRBV5-1 and TRBJ2-2; D not resolved. The CDR3 runs 15 residues. CDR1 and CDR2 from the germline V gene are SGHRS and YFSETQ. Trimming removed 1 base at V and 0 bases at J, with 7 bases between.

This clone was seen ten or more times. This sequence joins TRBV10-1 and TRBJ2-1; D may be TRBD1 (6 bases). CDR3 length equals 15 residues. Trimming took off 2 bases at V and 6 bases at J, with 14 bases between the two ends. Per germline, CDR1 WNHNN and CDR2 SYGVQD (reference sequence). DNA of the CDR3: TGCGCCAGCAGTGAGCTGGTACAGGGTGGCAATGAGCAGTTCTTC. It translates to CASSELVQGGNEQFF.

The chain uses TRBV19 and TRBJ1-5, with 8 bases lining up with TRBD1. The CDR3 spans 14 residues. The V segment lost 7 bases and the J segment 7 bases; nucleotides outside the gene matches: 9. Looked up from germline, CDR1 is LNHDA and CDR2 is SQIVND (reference sequence). The CDR3 DNA sequence: TGTGCCAGTACCACCGGGACAGGAGTCCAGCCCCAGCATTTT. This encodes CASTTGTGVQPQHF.

The V and J genes are TRBV11-2 and TRBJ2-1, with D uncertain. In germline, CDR1 is SGHAT, CDR2 FQNNGV. Trimming left V 0 bases short and J 7 bases short, with 4 bases between. The CDR3 is 12 residues long. As DNA, the CDR3 is TGTGCCAGCAGCTTAGAGTCGAATGAGCAGTTCTTC. The encoded protein is CASSLESNEQFF.

The rearrangement uses TRBV6-5 and TRBJ2-7, with TRBD1 matching 11 bases. Germline V gene sequence: CDR1 MNHEY, CDR2 SVGAGI. The CDR3 loop spans 15 amino acids. Trimming removed 6 bases from V and 6 bases from J; junction bases left unmatched: 10. The CDR3 DNA reads as TGTGCCAGCAGCTCAACCGGGACAGGGGGTAGCGAGCAGTACTTC. It translates to CASSSTGTGGSEQYF.

A word on this clone: Other DNA sequences from this sample encode an identical CDR3 as well. This chain joins TRBV11-3 and TRBJ1-1; no definite D call. V was trimmed by 3 bases and J by 1 base, leaving 6 bases between them. Per germline, CDR1 SGHNT and CDR2 YENEEA. This CDR3 has 13 amino acids. The CDR3 DNA reads TGTGCCAGCAGCTTCTCCCCGAACACTGAAGCTTTCTTT. Translated: CASSFSPNTEAFF.

This clone is a singleton in its sample. The chain employs TRBV14 and TRBJ2-4; 9 nucleotides align to TRBD1. This CDR3 region has 18 residues. V was clipped by 3 bases and J by 2 bases; unmatched bases: 11. CDR1 is SGHDN, CDR2 FVKESK, per germline. CDR3 loop: CASSQITGGGGTKNIQYF. DNA of the CDR3: TGTGCCAGCAGCCAGATTACAGGGGGCGGAGGGACCAAAAACATTCAGTACTTC.

This clone was seen ten or more times. The J gene is TRBJ1-2, the V gene TRBV5-4; TRBD1 might be the D (5 bases). Germline V CDR1 and CDR2: SGHNT, YYREEE (reference sequence). V was cut by 1 base and J by 2 bases, with 9 bases left in between. This CDR3 region has 14 residues. For the CDR3, the DNA is TGTGCCAGCAGCTTGACGACAGTGAACTATGGCTACACCTTC. Translated: CASSLTTVNYGYTF.

The rearrangement links TRBV6-6 to TRBJ2-3; 9 positions agree with TRBD1. The CDR3 is 16 residues long. The V segment lost 6 bases and the J segment 3 bases; nucleotides outside the gene matches: 10. Germline lookup yields CDR1 MNHNY and CDR2 SVGAGI (reference sequence). CDR3 sequence reads: CASRLGTGTGTDTQYF. The CDR3 DNA reads TGTGCCAGCAGACTAGGGACAGGGACAGGGACAGATACGCAGTATTTT.

This clone turned up a few times. This chain uses TRBV10-3 with TRBJ2-2; TRBD2 is a possible D gene (5 bases). Trimming cost V 1 base and J 5 bases, with 8 bases left between them. CDR1 and CDR2 (germline): ENHRY, SYGVKD. The CDR3 has 14 residues. CDR3 sequence: CAISELGSTGELFF. The CDR3 nucleotides read TGTGCCATCAGTGAGTTAGGGAGTACCGGGGAGCTGTTTTTT.

The V gene is TRBV7-2, the J gene TRBJ2-7; D is perhaps TRBD1 or TRBD2 (5 bases each). The germline CDR1 and CDR2 sequences are SGHTA and FQGNSA. CDR3 size: 14 residues. V lost 5 bases, J lost 3 bases, and 14 bases lay in between. In DNA form, the CDR3 reads TGTGCCAGCAGCCCGGGACCGAATCGCTACGAGCAGTACTTC. Translating it yields CASSPGPNRYEQYF. Together with reference TRBV7-2 and TRBJ2-7, the CDR3 gives the full variable domain: GAGVSQSPSNKVTEKGKDVELRCDPISGHTALYWYRQSLGQGLEFLIYFQGNSAPDKSGLPSDRFSAERTGGSVSTLTIQRTQQEDSAVYLCASSPGPNRYEQYFGPGTRLTVT.

The rearrangement uses TRBV7-2 and TRBJ2-1; no clear D gene. The germline V gene has CDR1 SGHTA and CDR2 FQGNSA. V was cut by 1 base and J by 0 bases, with 7 bases left in between. The CDR3 extends over 15 amino acids. The CDR3 DNA reads as TGTGCCAGCAGCTTAGGATCCGTCTCCTACAATGAGCAGTTCTTC. Protein sequence: CASSLGSVSYNEQFF.